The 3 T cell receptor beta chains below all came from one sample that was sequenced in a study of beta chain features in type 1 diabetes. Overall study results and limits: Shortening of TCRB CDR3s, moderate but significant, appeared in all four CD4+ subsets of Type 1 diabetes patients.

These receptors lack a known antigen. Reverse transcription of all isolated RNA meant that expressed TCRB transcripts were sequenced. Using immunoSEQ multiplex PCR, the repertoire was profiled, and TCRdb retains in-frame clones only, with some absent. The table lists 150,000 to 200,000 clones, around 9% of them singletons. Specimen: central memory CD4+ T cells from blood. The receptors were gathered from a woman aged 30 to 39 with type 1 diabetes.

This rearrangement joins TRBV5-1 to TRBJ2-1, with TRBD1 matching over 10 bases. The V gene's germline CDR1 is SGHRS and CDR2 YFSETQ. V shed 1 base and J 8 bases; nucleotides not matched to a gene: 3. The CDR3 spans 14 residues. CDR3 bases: TGCGCCAGCAGCTTGACCGGACAGGGGGATGAGCAGTTCTTC. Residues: CASSLTGQGDEQFF. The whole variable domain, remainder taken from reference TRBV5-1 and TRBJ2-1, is KAGVTQTPRYLIKTRGQQVTLSCSPISGHRSVSWYQQTPGQGLQFLFEYFSETQRNKGNFPGRFSGRQFSNSRSEMNVSTLELGDSALYLCASSLTGQGDEQFFGPGTRLTVL.

CDR3 nucleotide sequence: TGTGCCAGCAGCTTAGCTTCCAGGGAAGATGGCTACACCTTC. Its translation: CASSLASREDGYTF. The chain recombines TRBV11-2 with TRBJ1-2, with TRBD1 as a possible D gene (5 bases). Germline V gene sequence: CDR1 SGHAT, CDR2 FQNNGV. The CDR3 sequence is 14 residues long. The V gene lost 1 base and the J gene lost 6 bases, with 12 bases spanning the gap.

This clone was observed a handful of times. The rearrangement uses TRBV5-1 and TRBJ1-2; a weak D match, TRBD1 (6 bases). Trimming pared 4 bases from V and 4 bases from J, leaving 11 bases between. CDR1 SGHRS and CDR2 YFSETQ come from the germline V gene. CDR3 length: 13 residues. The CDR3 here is CASSAGQIYGYTF. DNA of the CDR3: TGCGCCAGCAGCGCAGGACAGATCTATGGCTACACCTTC.